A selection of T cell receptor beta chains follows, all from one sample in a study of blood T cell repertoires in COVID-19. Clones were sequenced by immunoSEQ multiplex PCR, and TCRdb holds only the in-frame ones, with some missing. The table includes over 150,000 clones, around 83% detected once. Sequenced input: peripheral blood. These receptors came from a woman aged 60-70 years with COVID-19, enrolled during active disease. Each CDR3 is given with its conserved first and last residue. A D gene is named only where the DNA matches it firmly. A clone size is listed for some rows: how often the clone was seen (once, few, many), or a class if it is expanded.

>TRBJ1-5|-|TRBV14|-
TGTGCCAGCAGCCAACGCGGCAGCAATCAGCCCCAGCATTTT
CASSQRGSNQPQHF
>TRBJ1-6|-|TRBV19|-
TGTGCCAGTAGTATTGATAGTTCCGAAAGCTCCTATAATTCACCCCTCCACTTT
CASSIDSSESSYNSPLHF
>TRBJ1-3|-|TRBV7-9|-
TGTGCCAGCAGCTTAGGCCCGGGAGACGGAAACACCATATATTTT
CASSLGPGDGNTIYF
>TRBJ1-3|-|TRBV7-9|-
TGTGCCAGCAGTACACCACAGCCTTCCTCTGGAAACACCATATATTTT
CASSTPQPSSGNTIYF
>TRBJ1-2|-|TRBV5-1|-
TGCGCCAGCAGCTTGCGGGGTAGCGATGGCTACACCTTC
CASSLRGSDGYTF
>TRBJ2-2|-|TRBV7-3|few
TGTGCCAGCAGCTTACGGGGGGCTGCGAACACCGGGGAGCTGTTTTTT
CASSLRGAANTGELFF
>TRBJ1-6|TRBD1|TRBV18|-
TGTGCCAGCTCACCACCTGGACAGGTTAATTCACCCCTCCACTTT
CASSPPGQVNSPLHF
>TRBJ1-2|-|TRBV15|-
TGTGCCACCAGCCTAAACAGGGACTATGGCTACACCTTC
CATSLNRDYGYTF
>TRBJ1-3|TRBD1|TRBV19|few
TGTGCCACCTCGGTGACAGGGGTAGGAAACACCATATATTTT
CATSVTGVGNTIYF
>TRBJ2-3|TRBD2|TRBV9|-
TGTGCCAGCAGCGTGACTAGCGGCACAGATACGCAGTATTTT
CASSVTSGTDTQYF
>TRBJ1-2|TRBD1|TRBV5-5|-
TGTGCCAGCACCCACGGGGGGGGACAGAACTATGGCTACACCTTC
CASTHGGGQNYGYTF
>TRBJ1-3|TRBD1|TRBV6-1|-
TGTGCCAGCAGTGGACAGGGTATGTCGGGTGGAAACACCATATATTTT
CASSGQGMSGGNTIYF
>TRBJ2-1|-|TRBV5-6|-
TGTGCCAGCAGCCCCACGCCGGGAACTAGTTGGAATGAGCAGTTCTTC
CASSPTPGTSWNEQFF
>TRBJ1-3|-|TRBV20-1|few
TGCAGTGCTAGTGTACGGGTACACTCTGGAAACACCATATATTTT
CSASVRVHSGNTIYF
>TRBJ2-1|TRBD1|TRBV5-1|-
TGCGCCAGCAGCTTGGGCGCAGGGGGTAGGGCCTACAATGAGCAGTTCTTC
CASSLGAGGRAYNEQFF
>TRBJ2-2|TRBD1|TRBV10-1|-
TGCGCCAGCAGTCCTGACAGGGGCATAGGCACCGGGGAGCTGTTTTTT
CASSPDRGIGTGELFF
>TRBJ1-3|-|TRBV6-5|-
TGTGCCAGCCACTCGGGGGATGGAAACACCATATATTTT
CASHSGDGNTIYF
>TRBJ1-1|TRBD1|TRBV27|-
TGTGCCAGCAGTCTCACCCGACAGGGCTTAGGCACTGAAGCTTTCTTT
CASSLTRQGLGTEAFF
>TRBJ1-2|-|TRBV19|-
TGTGCCATCGGCAACAGGGTCGTGGGCTACACCTTC
CAIGNRVVGYTF
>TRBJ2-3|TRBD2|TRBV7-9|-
TGTGCCAGCAGCTTAGAACTAGCGGTAGATACGCAGTATTTT
CASSLELAVDTQYF
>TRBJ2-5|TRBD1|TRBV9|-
TGTGCCAGCAGCGTAGGGGGACAGGGTTGGGAGACCCAGTACTTC
CASSVGGQGWETQYF
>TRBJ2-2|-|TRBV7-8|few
TGTGCCAGCAGCCTTAATCCAAGGCTAGTGGCCGGGGAGCTGTTTTTT
CASSLNPRLVAGELFF
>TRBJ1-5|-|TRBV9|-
TGTGCCAGCAGCCCGAGCGCGGGCAATCAGCCCCAGCATTTT
CASSPSAGNQPQHF
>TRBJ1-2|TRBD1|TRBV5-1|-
TGCGCCAGCAGCTTGGCCGGGACAGATGGCTACACCTTC
CASSLAGTDGYTF
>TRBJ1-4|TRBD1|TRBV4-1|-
TGCGCCAGCAGCCAAGGACAGGGGTTGACTAATGAAAAACTGTTTTTT
CASSQGQGLTNEKLFF
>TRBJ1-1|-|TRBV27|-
TGTGCCAGCAGTTTATCACGGGACACTCTGAAAGCTTTCTTT
CASSLSRDTLKAFF
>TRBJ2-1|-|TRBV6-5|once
TGTGCCAGCAGTACGGGCGGGAATGAGCAGTTCTTC
CASSTGGNEQFF
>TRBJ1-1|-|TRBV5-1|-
TGCGCCAGCAGCTTGGGGACAGACTATGAAGCTTTCTTT
CASSLGTDYEAFF
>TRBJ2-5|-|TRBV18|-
TGTGCCAGCTCACAGGCGGACAGAGGGGAGACCCAGTACTTC
CASSQADRGETQYF